These T cell receptor beta chains were read from a single sample in a study of T-cell reconstitution after alpha-beta-depleted transplantation in children. TCRdb fed the PCR reads into MiXCR, producing one record per CDR3 protein. The sample yields about 540,000 distinct CDR3 sequences, roughly 18% seen once. Specimen: PBMCs from the stem cell graft donor, collected from the stem cell graft. These receptors originate from a human donor who donated a stem cell graft to a child with acute lymphoblastic leukemia. Both conserved end residues are part of each CDR3. Fields, in order: clone size, J gene, D gene, V gene, CDR3 DNA, CDR3 protein. The D gene is left open where the match is weak. Size is stated for part of the rows, as once, few or many counts, or as a class when the clone is expanded.

size: few; J: TRBJ1-2; D: NA; V: TRBV5-1; DNA: TGCGCCAGCAGCCACCGGAGCTTCAGCAGGGACAATGGCTACACCTTC; CDR3: CASSHRSFSRDNGYTF
size: NA; J: TRBJ2-3; D: TRBD2; V: TRBV20-1; DNA: TGCAGTGCTAGAGATGTAGCGGGAGGGGCAGATACGCAGTATTTT; CDR3: CSARDVAGGADTQYF
size: NA; J: TRBJ2-2; D: NA; V: TRBV18; DNA: TGTGCCAGCTCACATAAAGGGACCGGGGAGCTGTTTTTT; CDR3: CASSHKGTGELFF
size: NA; J: TRBJ2-3; D: TRBD2; V: TRBV5-6; DNA: TGTGCCAGCAGCTTGTGGGAGGGAGATACGCAGTATTTT; CDR3: CASSLWEGDTQYF
size: NA; J: TRBJ2-7; D: NA; V: TRBV18; DNA: TGTGCCAGCTCACCTTTGGGCAGGGCATACGAGCAGTACTTC; CDR3: CASSPLGRAYEQYF
size: NA; J: TRBJ2-1; D: NA; V: TRBV6-1; DNA: TGTGCCAGCAGCCCCCTCGTAATCCCCTACAATGAGCAGTTCTTC; CDR3: CASSPLVIPYNEQFF
size: NA; J: TRBJ2-3; D: TRBD2; V: TRBV5-1; DNA: TGCGCCACCCCAACGGCTAGCGGTTACACAGATACGCAGTATTTT; CDR3: CATPTASGYTDTQYF
size: NA; J: TRBJ1-2; D: NA; V: TRBV12-3/TRBV12-4; DNA: TGTGCCAGCCTAGGGGCGTCAGGTTATGGCTACACCTTC; CDR3: CASLGASGYGYTF
size: NA; J: TRBJ2-1; D: TRBD2; V: TRBV7-3; DNA: TGTACCAGCAGTTTTTTCCCACCGACTAGCGGGAGCGACAATGAGCAGTTCTTC; CDR3: CTSSFFPPTSGSDNEQFF
size: NA; J: TRBJ2-5; D: NA; V: TRBV7-9; DNA: TGTGCCAGCAGGAAAAGGGAAGAGACCCAGTACTTC; CDR3: CASRKREETQYF
size: NA; J: TRBJ2-7; D: NA; V: TRBV6-1; DNA: TGTGCCAGCAGCCCTGCCTGGGGGGCTTACGAGCAGTACTTC; CDR3: CASSPAWGAYEQYF
size: few; J: TRBJ2-7; D: TRBD1; V: TRBV10-3; DNA: TGTGCCATTGGGGCCCCCAACGACAGGGGATACGAGCAGTACTTC; CDR3: CAIGAPNDRGYEQYF
size: NA; J: TRBJ2-2; D: NA; V: TRBV9; DNA: TGTGCCAGCAGCGAGAGGCAGGGAACCGGGGAGCTGTTTTTT; CDR3: CASSERQGTGELFF
size: NA; J: TRBJ1-4; D: TRBD1; V: TRBV20-1; DNA: TGCAGTGCTAGGGGACAGGGGGGTGAAAAACTGTTTTTT; CDR3: CSARGQGGEKLFF
size: NA; J: TRBJ2-1; D: TRBD2; V: TRBV6-5; DNA: TGTGCCAGCAGTTACGGCGGGGGGAACGTCAATGAGCAGTTCTTC; CDR3: CASSYGGGNVNEQFF
size: NA; J: TRBJ2-2; D: NA; V: TRBV12-3/TRBV12-4; DNA: TGTGCCAGCGACCCAGTAGCCTCGGAGGTGACCGGGGAGCTGTTTTTT; CDR3: CASDPVASEVTGELFF
size: NA; J: TRBJ1-1; D: NA; V: TRBV6-1; DNA: TGTGCCAGCAGGGCGGGTCTCCAGAACACTGAAGCTTTCTTT; CDR3: CASRAGLQNTEAFF
size: few; J: TRBJ2-5; D: TRBD2; V: TRBV7-9; DNA: TGTGCCAGCAGCTTAGACGGAGGACTAGCAGAGACCCAGTACTTC; CDR3: CASSLDGGLAETQYF
size: NA; J: TRBJ2-3; D: NA; V: TRBV14; DNA: TGTGCCAGCAGCCAAGTCGGCGGGATAACAGATACGCAGTATTTT; CDR3: CASSQVGGITDTQYF
size: few; J: TRBJ2-7; D: TRBD1; V: TRBV29-1; DNA: TGCAGCGTGGGGGACAGCTCCTACGAGCAGTACTTC; CDR3: CSVGDSSYEQYF
size: few; J: TRBJ1-3; D: NA; V: TRBV9; DNA: TGTGCCAGCAGCGTAGTGAGCCAGGCCGCTGGAAACACCATATATTTT; CDR3: CASSVVSQAAGNTIYF
size: few; J: TRBJ2-3; D: NA; V: TRBV5-1; DNA: TGCGCCAGCAGCTTGGAGGCTGACACTTACACAGATACGCAGTATTTT; CDR3: CASSLEADTYTDTQYF
size: NA; J: TRBJ2-5; D: TRBD1; V: TRBV20-1; DNA: TGCAGCGGGGGACAGGGGGCAAGGGAGACCCAGTACTTC; CDR3: CSGGQGARETQYF
size: NA; J: TRBJ2-2; D: TRBD1; V: TRBV20-1; DNA: TGCAGTGCTAGGGTTGTCCCGGGACAGGGTCTGAACACCGGGGAGCTGTTTTTT; CDR3: CSARVVPGQGLNTGELFF
size: NA; J: TRBJ2-3; D: NA; V: TRBV7-9; DNA: TGTGCCAGCAACTTAGGGCTTTTAGAGACAGATACGCAGTATTTT; CDR3: CASNLGLLETDTQYF
size: NA; J: TRBJ2-6; D: NA; V: TRBV5-1; DNA: TGCGCCAGCAGCTTGGTGGGGTTAAGCTCTGGGGCCAACGTCCTGACTTTC; CDR3: CASSLVGLSSGANVLTF
size: few; J: TRBJ1-4; D: NA; V: TRBV5-1; DNA: TGCGCCAGCAGCTTAGGCAGCCCTAATGAAAAACTGTTTTTT; CDR3: CASSLGSPNEKLFF
size: few; J: TRBJ2-3; D: TRBD1; V: TRBV2; DNA: TGTGCCAGCAGTCCGCGGACAGGGTGGACAGATACGCAGTATTTT; CDR3: CASSPRTGWTDTQYF
size: few; J: TRBJ2-2; D: TRBD2; V: TRBV20-1; DNA: TGCAGTGCTAAGGGACTAGCGCGCACCGGGGAGCTGTTTTTT; CDR3: CSAKGLARTGELFF
size: many; J: TRBJ2-5; D: TRBD1; V: TRBV7-9; DNA: TGTGCCAGCAGCTTCACAGGGGTGGAGACCCAGTACTTC; CDR3: CASSFTGVETQYF
size: NA; J: TRBJ2-1; D: TRBD2; V: TRBV30; DNA: TGTGCCTGGAGTCGTCAGACTCTAGCGGGGGTCAATGAGCAGTTCTTC; CDR3: CAWSRQTLAGVNEQFF
size: NA; J: TRBJ2-7; D: NA; V: TRBV7-9; DNA: TGTGCCAGCAGCTTTCCCTGGGGCAGGGTTCACGAGCAGTACTTC; CDR3: CASSFPWGRVHEQYF
size: NA; J: TRBJ2-1; D: NA; V: TRBV3-1; DNA: TGTGCCAGCAGCCCAGGACCAAGGACCAACACCTACAATGAGCAGTTCTTC; CDR3: CASSPGPRTNTYNEQFF
size: NA; J: TRBJ2-7; D: NA; V: TRBV14; DNA: TGTGCCAGCAGCAGAGACCAATCGGGGCAGTACTTC; CDR3: CASSRDQSGQYF
size: few; J: TRBJ2-1; D: NA; V: TRBV5-1; DNA: TGCGCCAGCAGCTTGGAGGTTGGACGGGAGACCCCCTACAATGAGCAGTTCTTC; CDR3: CASSLEVGRETPYNEQFF
size: NA; J: TRBJ1-1; D: NA; V: TRBV3-1; DNA: TGTGCCATCAGGACTTTCCCGGGGGCAGCTCCGAACACTGAAGCTTTCTTT; CDR3: CAIRTFPGAAPNTEAFF
size: NA; J: TRBJ2-1; D: TRBD2; V: TRBV24-1; DNA: TGTGCCACCAGTGATTTTAAAAGGGAGGGAAACTACAATGAGCAGTTCTTC; CDR3: CATSDFKREGNYNEQFF
size: NA; J: TRBJ2-1; D: TRBD2; V: TRBV29-1; DNA: TGCAGCGTCCCTAGCGGGAGTGGTAATGAGCAGTTCTTC; CDR3: CSVPSGSGNEQFF
size: NA; J: TRBJ2-3; D: NA; V: TRBV12-3/TRBV12-4; DNA: TGTGCCACCGCCACAAAAGCAGGGTCCGCAGATACGCAGTATTTT; CDR3: CATATKAGSADTQYF
size: few; J: TRBJ1-6; D: TRBD1; V: TRBV11-1; DNA: TGTGCCAGCAGCCCTAAAGGGGGCCCGAATTCACCCCTCCACTTT; CDR3: CASSPKGGPNSPLHF
size: NA; J: TRBJ2-7; D: NA; V: TRBV29-1; DNA: TGCAGCGTTTCTGCGGCGGAGATAGGCCCTCAGCAGTACTTC; CDR3: CSVSAAEIGPQQYF
size: NA; J: TRBJ1-1; D: NA; V: TRBV4-1; DNA: TGCGCCAGCAGCCAGGAGCAGGGCTTGAACACTGAAGCTTTCTTT; CDR3: CASSQEQGLNTEAFF
size: few; J: TRBJ2-1; D: NA; V: TRBV20-1; DNA: TGCAGTGCTAGGGCTCTCATTATTCCTGACAATGAGCAGTTCTTC; CDR3: CSARALIIPDNEQFF
size: NA; J: TRBJ2-5; D: NA; V: TRBV30; DNA: TGTGCCTGGAGTAGGGGCGGTGGCCAAGAGACCCAGTACTTC; CDR3: CAWSRGGGQETQYF
size: few; J: TRBJ2-1; D: TRBD2; V: TRBV20-1; DNA: TGCAGTGCTAGTTCCCCTACGGGGGAGGGATCCTACAATGAGCAGTTCTTC; CDR3: CSASSPTGEGSYNEQFF
size: NA; J: TRBJ2-1; D: NA; V: TRBV30; DNA: TGTGCCTGGGGCCCCTCCTACAATGAGCAGTTCTTC; CDR3: CAWGPSYNEQFF
size: few; J: TRBJ2-1; D: TRBD1; V: TRBV7-3; DNA: TGTGCCAGCAGCTCAGCCCCCGGGACAGATGCGGATGAGCAGTTCTTC; CDR3: CASSSAPGTDADEQFF
size: few; J: TRBJ2-1; D: TRBD2; V: TRBV7-8; DNA: TGTGCCAGCAGCCCTCCGGGACTAGCGGGGCATGAGCAGTTCTTC; CDR3: CASSPPGLAGHEQFF
size: NA; J: TRBJ2-1; D: TRBD2; V: TRBV9; DNA: TGTGCCAGCAGCGTAGGAGGCGGGAGGGCCTACAATGAGCAGTTCTTC; CDR3: CASSVGGGRAYNEQFF
size: few; J: TRBJ2-1; D: NA; V: TRBV7-9; DNA: TGTGCCAGCAGCTTTGGGTCAGGTCCCCCGCAAGAGCAGTTCTTC; CDR3: CASSFGSGPPQEQFF
size: few; J: TRBJ2-1; D: NA; V: TRBV20-1; DNA: TGCAGTGCTAGAGAATCCCCCTACAATGAGCAGTTCTTC; CDR3: CSARESPYNEQFF